The rows below give T cell receptor beta chains drawn from one sample of a study of early T cells in non-severe SARS-CoV-2 infection. TCRdb reprocessed the 5' RACE reads via MiXCR and lists one record per CDR3 protein. The table has roughly 34,000 distinct CDR3 sequences, more than 4% seen once; the top ten hold around 5.6%. The sample taken for sequencing was whole blood. These TCRs come from an adult who was a healthcare worker with PCR-confirmed SARS-CoV-2 infection or an uninfected control (not recorded which). Each CDR3 is given with its conserved first and last residue. Fields, in order: D gene, V gene, clone size, J gene, CDR3 length, CDR3 DNA, CDR3 protein. A D gene is named only where the DNA matches it firmly. Only part of the rows carry a size: once, few, many, or a class if the clone is expanded.

NA,TRBV20-1,many,TRBJ2-7,16,TGCAGTGCTAGAGAGGTTTGGACTGGTAGCTCCTACGAGCAGTACTTC,CSAREVWTGSSYEQYF
NA,TRBV7-2,NA,TRBJ1-4,15,TGTGCCAGCAGCTTAGCACCGGGGAATAATGAAAAACTGTTTTTT,CASSLAPGNNEKLFF
TRBD1,TRBV19,few,TRBJ1-5,15,TGTGCCAGTAGTATAAGACAGGGGGAAAATCAGCCCCAGCATTTT,CASSIRQGENQPQHF
TRBD2,TRBV6-2/TRBV6-3,NA,TRBJ2-7,17,TGTGCCAGCAGCCCGGACGGACTAGCGGGACCTCACTACGAGCAGTACTTC,CASSPDGLAGPHYEQYF
NA,TRBV10-1,many,TRBJ1-4,15,TGCGCCAGCAGTGACAGGGCTCCGCCTAATGAAAAACTGTTTTTT,CASSDRAPPNEKLFF
NA,TRBV15,NA,TRBJ2-7,14,TGTGCCACCAGCCGTAGTCCCGGGACCGACGAGCAGTACTTC,CATSRSPGTDEQYF
NA,TRBV24-1,many,TRBJ1-2,14,TGTGCCACCAGTGACCGGACGGCACAAGATGGCTACACCTTC,CATSDRTAQDGYTF
NA,TRBV6-5,many,TRBJ1-2,17,TGTGCCAGCACCCCGAGGCAGGCCCTCTCAGAATTCTATGGCTACACCTTC,CASTPRQALSEFYGYTF
NA,TRBV18,few,TRBJ1-6,16,TGTGCCAGCTCACGAAGGACAGCGGACTATAATTCACCCCTCCACTTT,CASSRRTADYNSPLHF
TRBD2,TRBV7-9,many,TRBJ2-1,16,TGTGCCAGCAGCAAAATACTAGCGGGAGAGGACAATGAGCAGTTCTTC,CASSKILAGEDNEQFF
NA,TRBV28,many,TRBJ2-3,11,TGTGCCAGCAGCCAGACGCCTACGCAGTATTTT,CASSQTPTQYF
NA,TRBV11-2,few,TRBJ2-1,14,TGTGCCAGCAGCCTGGGATCCAACCCCCATGAGCAGTTCTTC,CASSLGSNPHEQFF
TRBD2,TRBV7-9,many,TRBJ2-3,15,TGTGCCAGCAGCTCTAGCGGGGCCCTCACAGATACGCAGTATTTT,CASSSSGALTDTQYF
NA,TRBV14,NA,TRBJ1-2,15,TGTGCCAGCAGCCAAGCCTGGGCAGTTGCCAGCGGCTACACCTTC,CASSQAWAVASGYTF
NA,TRBV9,many,TRBJ2-2,12,TGTGCCAGCAGCGTAGCTACCGGGGAGCTGTTTTTT,CASSVATGELFF
TRBD2,TRBV7-2,many,TRBJ2-7,17,TGTGCCAGCAGCCCCGTGACGTTGAGCGGGAGATCCTACGAGCAGTACTTC,CASSPVTLSGRSYEQYF
NA,TRBV5-1,many,TRBJ1-2,17,TGCGCCAGCAGCCCTGGACAGCCTTCGCGCACCTTCTATGGCTACACCTTC,CASSPGQPSRTFYGYTF
NA,TRBV11-3,many,TRBJ1-1,13,TGTGCCAGCAGCTTAGTTCCGGACACTGAAGCTTTCTTT,CASSLVPDTEAFF
TRBD1,TRBV7-9,few,TRBJ2-7,17,TGTGTCAGCAGCTTAGGTGACACCGGGACAGGGATTTACGAGCAGTACTTC,CVSSLGDTGTGIYEQYF
TRBD1,TRBV5-1,NA,TRBJ2-7,13,TGCGCCAGCAGCAATGACAGGGGCGACGAGCAGTACTTC,CASSNDRGDEQYF
NA,TRBV19,many,TRBJ2-6,14,TGTGCCAGTAGAGCGACAGGCTCAGTGCGGGTCCTGACTTTC,CASRATGSVRVLTF
NA,TRBV27,once,TRBJ2-2,12,TGTGCCAGCAGTGAACCCACCGGGGAGCTGTTTTTT,CASSEPTGELFF
NA,TRBV12-3/TRBV12-4,few,TRBJ1-3,15,TGTGCCAGCATCAACAACCGGGACATTGGAAACACCATATATTTT,CASINNRDIGNTIYF
NA,TRBV7-9,many,TRBJ2-5,13,TGTGCCAGCAGGAGGGGATCCGGCGAGACCCAGTACTTC,CASRRGSGETQYF
TRBD2,TRBV20-1,NA,TRBJ2-1,13,TGCAGTATCCTAGCGGGAGTATACAATGAGCAGTTCTTC,CSILAGVYNEQFF
TRBD2,TRBV27,many,TRBJ2-7,15,TGTGCCAGCAGTTCCCCACTAGCGGGAAGCTACGAGCAGTACTTC,CASSSPLAGSYEQYF
NA,TRBV10-2,many,TRBJ2-5,16,TGCGCCAGCAGTGAGTCGGGTGCGAGCGTGGTAGAGACCCAGTACTTC,CASSESGASVVETQYF
NA,TRBV5-1,many,TRBJ2-3,13,TGCGCCAGCAGCCCGGACAGACGCGATACGCAGTATTTT,CASSPDRRDTQYF
TRBD1,TRBV28,few,TRBJ1-2,15,TGTGCCAGCAGTCCTCCTCTTACAGGGGGATATGGCTACACCTTC,CASSPPLTGGYGYTF
NA,TRBV19,many,TRBJ1-2,11,TGTGCCAGTCAAATGGACTATGGCTACACCTTC,CASQMDYGYTF
NA,TRBV20-1,many,TRBJ1-5,13,TGCAGTGCTAGAGGGCCACGCGGAAAGCCCCAGCATTTT,CSARGPRGKPQHF
NA,TRBV12-3/TRBV12-4,many,TRBJ1-5,13,TGTGCCAGCAGTTTGCAGGGAGATCAGCCCCAGCATTTT,CASSLQGDQPQHF
NA,TRBV24-1,many,TRBJ2-1,16,TGTGCCACCAGTGATTTGGGGGGTTCGGTTGGCAATGAGCAGTTCTTC,CATSDLGGSVGNEQFF
NA,TRBV28,many,TRBJ2-6,14,TGTGCCAGCACCCGTTTCTCTGGGGCCAACGTCCTGACTTTC,CASTRFSGANVLTF
NA,TRBV6-1,many,TRBJ2-7,10,TGTGCCAGCGAATACTACGAGCAGTACTTC,CASEYYEQYF
NA,TRBV6-5,many,TRBJ2-1,17,TGTGCCAGCAGTTACGCCGGAGCCAGGGGCTACCACAATGAGCAGTTCTTC,CASSYAGARGYHNEQFF
NA,TRBV7-2,many,TRBJ2-2,12,TGTGCCAGCAGCTCAGACACCGGGGAGCTGTTTTTT,CASSSDTGELFF
NA,TRBV4-1,many,TRBJ1-2,16,TGCGCCAGCAGCCAAGATCGTGGGGCACTTAACTATGGCTACACCTTC,CASSQDRGALNYGYTF
TRBD2,TRBV13,many,TRBJ2-2,15,TGTGCCAGCAGAAGACTAGCGGACGGGACCGGGGAGCTGTTTTTT,CASRRLADGTGELFF
TRBD1,TRBV11-3,many,TRBJ2-2,14,TGTGCCAGCAGCTCGGGACAGACCACCGGGGAGCTGTTTTTT,CASSSGQTTGELFF
NA,TRBV5-6,few,TRBJ2-7,14,TGTGCCAGCAGCTCCCGGGGTACAGGGAGGGAGCAGTACTTC,CASSSRGTGREQYF
TRBD1,TRBV2,many,TRBJ2-3,13,TGTGCCACCGGGACAGGGCCCACAGATACGCAGTATTTT,CATGTGPTDTQYF
NA,TRBV23-1,many,TRBJ2-7,14,TGCGCCAGCAGTCCTCAGGGCAGCTCCTACGAGCAGTACTTC,CASSPQGSSYEQYF
TRBD1,TRBV19,many,TRBJ2-2,18,TGTGCCAGTAGTATGTCCCGAAGGGGGCAGCGAAACACCGGGGAGCTGTTTTTT,CASSMSRRGQRNTGELFF
TRBD1,TRBV6-5,few,TRBJ2-7,15,TGTGCCAGCAGTACGACAGGGGGCCTCACCTACGAGCAGTACTTC,CASSTTGGLTYEQYF
NA,TRBV28,few,TRBJ1-3,16,TGTGCCAGCTTGGGGGGCAGTCTGGGCTCTGGAAACACCATATATTTT,CASLGGSLGSGNTIYF
TRBD2,TRBV7-8,NA,TRBJ2-1,15,TGTGCCAGCAGCTTAGGTTTAGCGGGAGGGGATGAGCAGTTCTTC,CASSLGLAGGDEQFF
NA,TRBV4-1,few,TRBJ1-5,15,TGCGCCAGCAGCCAAGCCTCGACTGGGGGGCAGCCCCAGCATTTT,CASSQASTGGQPQHF
NA,TRBV20-1,many,TRBJ1-6,14,TGCAGTGCTAGGGGACAAGTCCGAAACTCACCCCTCCACTTT,CSARGQVRNSPLHF
NA,TRBV19,many,TRBJ1-2,16,TGTGCCAGTAGTATAAAGCAGGGACCAAATGGCTATGGCTACACCTTC,CASSIKQGPNGYGYTF
NA,TRBV28,many,TRBJ1-2,14,TGTGCCAGCATCCAAGCGGCGCGTAACTATGGCTACACCTTC,CASIQAARNYGYTF
TRBD1,TRBV20-1,NA,TRBJ2-5,15,TGCAGTGCTGGCCCCCCGGACAGGGGGTCTGAGACCCAGTACTTC,CSAGPPDRGSETQYF
NA,TRBV20-1,many,TRBJ1-5,14,TGCAGTGCTAGAGAAGTGGGTAGCAATCAGCCCCAGCATTTT,CSAREVGSNQPQHF
TRBD1,TRBV9,many,TRBJ2-7,16,TGTGCCAGCAGCGTGAGTTCCAGGGGGTCAACCTACGAGCAGTACTTC,CASSVSSRGSTYEQYF
NA,TRBV30,many,TRBJ1-1,11,TGTGCCTGGAGACTCGCGTACGAAGCTTTCTTT,CAWRLAYEAFF